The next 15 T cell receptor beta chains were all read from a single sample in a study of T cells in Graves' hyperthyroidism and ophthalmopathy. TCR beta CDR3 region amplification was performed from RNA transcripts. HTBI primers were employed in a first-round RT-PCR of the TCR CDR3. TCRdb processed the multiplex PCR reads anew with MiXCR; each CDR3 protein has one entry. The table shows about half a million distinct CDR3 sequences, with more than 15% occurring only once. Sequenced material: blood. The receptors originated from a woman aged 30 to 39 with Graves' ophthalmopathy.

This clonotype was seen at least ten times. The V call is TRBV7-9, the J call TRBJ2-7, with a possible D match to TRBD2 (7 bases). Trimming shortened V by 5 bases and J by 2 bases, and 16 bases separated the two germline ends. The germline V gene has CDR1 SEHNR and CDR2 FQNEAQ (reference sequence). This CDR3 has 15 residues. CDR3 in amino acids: CASSEAGATPYEQYF. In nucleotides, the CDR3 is TGTGCCAGCAGCGAGGCGGGGGCCACGCCCTACGAGCAGTACTTC. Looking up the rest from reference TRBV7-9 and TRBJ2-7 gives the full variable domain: DTGVSQNPRHKITKRGQNVTFRCDPISEHNRLYWYRQTLGQGPEFLTYFQNEAQLEKSRLLSDRFSAERPKGSFSTLEIQRTEQGDSAMYLCASSEAGATPYEQYFGPGTRLTVT.

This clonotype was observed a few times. The chain's CDR3 is CASSPVRDASTFRTANTQYF. The CDR3 DNA is TGTGCCAGCAGCCCAGTCCGTGACGCCTCAACATTCCGAACCGCGAATACGCAGTATTTT. The rearrangement joins TRBV14 to TRBJ2-3; no clear D. CDR3 size: 20 residues. The V gene's germline CDR1 is SGHDN and CDR2 FVKESK. Trimming pared 4 bases from V and 7 bases from J, leaving 33 bases between.

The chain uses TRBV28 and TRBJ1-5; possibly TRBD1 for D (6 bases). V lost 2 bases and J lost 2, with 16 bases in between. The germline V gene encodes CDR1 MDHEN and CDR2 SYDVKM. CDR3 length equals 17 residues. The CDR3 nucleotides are TGTGCCAGCAGTTTAGGGGGGGGACATCGGGGCAATCAGCCCCAGCATTTT. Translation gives CASSLGGGHRGNQPQHF. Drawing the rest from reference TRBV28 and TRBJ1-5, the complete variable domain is DVKVTQSSRYLVKRTGEKVFLECVQDMDHENMFWYRQDPGLGLRLIYFSYDVKMKEKGDIPEGYSVSREKKERFSLILESASTNQTSMYLCASSLGGGHRGNQPQHFGDGTRLSIL.

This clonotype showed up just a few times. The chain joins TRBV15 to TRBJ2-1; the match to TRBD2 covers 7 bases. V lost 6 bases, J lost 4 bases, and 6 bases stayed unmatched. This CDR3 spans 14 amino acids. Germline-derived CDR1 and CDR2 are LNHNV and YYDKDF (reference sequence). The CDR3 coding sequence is TGTGCCACCAGTGCCTCCGGGAGGTACAATGAGCAGTTCTTC. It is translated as CATSASGRYNEQFF.

The CDR3 bases are TGTGCCAGTTCCCAGGACTATCGGACAGGGCAGTACTTC. It codes for CASSQDYRTGQYF. This sequence joins TRBV6-2 or TRBV6-3 and TRBJ2-7, with TRBD1 as a possible D gene (7 bases). Trimming removed 9 bases at V and 9 bases at J, with 21 bases between. The CDR3 contains 13 residues. The germline CDR1 and CDR2 sequences are MNHEY and SVGEGT.

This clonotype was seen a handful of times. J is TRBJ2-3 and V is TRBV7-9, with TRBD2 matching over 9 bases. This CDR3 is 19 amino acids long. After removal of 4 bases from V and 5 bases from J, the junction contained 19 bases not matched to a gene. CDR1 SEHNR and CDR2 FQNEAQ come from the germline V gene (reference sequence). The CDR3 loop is CASSSDMLGGRATVDTQYF. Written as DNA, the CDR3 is TGTGCCAGCAGCTCGGATATGTTGGGCGGGAGGGCCACCGTAGATACGCAGTATTTT.

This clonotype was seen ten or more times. The CDR3 nucleotides read TGCGCCAGCAGCAAGGACGGTTTTAACTATGGCTACACCTTC. This gives the protein CASSKDGFNYGYTF. The rearrangement joins TRBV5-1 to TRBJ1-2; D is ambiguous. CDR1 is SGHRS and CDR2 is YFSETQ in the germline V gene. V was cut by 4 bases and J by 1 base, with 11 bases left in between. This CDR3 has 14 amino acids.

CDR3 nucleotides: TGCAGCGTTGAGGCTAGCGGGCGAGGGGATACGCAGTATTTT. The encoded protein is CSVEASGRGDTQYF. The chain joins TRBV29-1 to TRBJ2-3, with 8 bases fitting TRBD2. Unmatched junction bases numbered 8, after V lost 3 bases and J lost 6 bases. The germline V gene encodes CDR1 SQVTM and CDR2 ANQGSEA. There are 14 residues in the CDR3.

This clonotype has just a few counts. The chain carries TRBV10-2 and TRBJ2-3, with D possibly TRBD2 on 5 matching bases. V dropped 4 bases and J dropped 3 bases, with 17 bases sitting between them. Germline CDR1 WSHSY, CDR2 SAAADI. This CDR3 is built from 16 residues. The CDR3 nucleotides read TGCGCCAGCAGTGGTACTAGTGCTCTTGTGACAGATACGCAGTATTTT. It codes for CASSGTSALVTDTQYF.

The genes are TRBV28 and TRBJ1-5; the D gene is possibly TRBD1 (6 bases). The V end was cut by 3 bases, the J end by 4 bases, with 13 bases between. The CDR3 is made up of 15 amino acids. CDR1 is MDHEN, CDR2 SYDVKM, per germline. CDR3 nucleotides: TGTGCCAGCAGTTTCGGGACACAGAAAAATCAGCCCCAGCATTTT. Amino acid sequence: CASSFGTQKNQPQHF.

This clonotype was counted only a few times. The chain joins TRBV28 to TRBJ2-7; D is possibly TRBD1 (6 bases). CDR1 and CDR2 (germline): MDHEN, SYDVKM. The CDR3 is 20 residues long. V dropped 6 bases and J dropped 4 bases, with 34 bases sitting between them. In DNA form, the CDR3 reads TGTGCCAGCAGCCCCGTGGCGTCCGGGACATTCCGTGGGCCTTTATACGAGCAGTACTTC. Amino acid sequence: CASSPVASGTFRGPLYEQYF.

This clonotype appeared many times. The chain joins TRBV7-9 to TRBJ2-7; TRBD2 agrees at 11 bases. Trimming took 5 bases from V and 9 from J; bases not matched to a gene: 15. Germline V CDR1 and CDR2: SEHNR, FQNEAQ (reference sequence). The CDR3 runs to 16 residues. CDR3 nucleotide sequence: TGTGCCAGCAGCGGGCCGGGACTAGCGGTGCCTAGGATGCAGTACTTC. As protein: CASSGPGLAVPRMQYF. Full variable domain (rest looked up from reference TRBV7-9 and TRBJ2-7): DTGVSQNPRHKITKRGQNVTFRCDPISEHNRLYWYRQTLGQGPEFLTYFQNEAQLEKSRLLSDRFSAERPKGSFSTLEIQRTEQGDSAMYLCASSGPGLAVPRMQYFGPGTRLTVT.

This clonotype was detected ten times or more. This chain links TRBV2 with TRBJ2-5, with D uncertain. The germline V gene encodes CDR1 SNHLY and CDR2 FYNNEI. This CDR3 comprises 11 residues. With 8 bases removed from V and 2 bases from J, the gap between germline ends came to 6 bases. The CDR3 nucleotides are TGTGCCAGCCTACAACAAGAGACCCAGTACTTC. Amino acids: CASLQQETQYF.

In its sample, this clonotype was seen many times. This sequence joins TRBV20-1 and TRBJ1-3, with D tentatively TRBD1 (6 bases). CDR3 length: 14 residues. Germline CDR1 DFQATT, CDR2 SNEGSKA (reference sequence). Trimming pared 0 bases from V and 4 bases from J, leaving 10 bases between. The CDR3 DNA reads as TGCAGTGCTAGAGATCAGGGGTCCGGAAACACCATATATTTT. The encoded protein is CSARDQGSGNTIYF.

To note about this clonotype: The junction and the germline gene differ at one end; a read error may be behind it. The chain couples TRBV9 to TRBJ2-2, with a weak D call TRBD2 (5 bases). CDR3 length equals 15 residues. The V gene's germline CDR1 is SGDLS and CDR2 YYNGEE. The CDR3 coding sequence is TGTGACAGCAGCGTACACCTAGCCCCCACCGGGGAGCTGTTTTTT. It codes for CDSSVHLAPTGELFF.